The 21 T cell receptor beta chains listed next were all sequenced from one sample in a study of T-cell reconstitution after alpha-beta-depleted transplantation in children. Unique molecular identifiers were used to barcode this TCRbeta library. TCRdb analysed the PCR reads with MiXCR anew, one entry per CDR3 protein. The sample contains 550,000 to 800,000 distinct CDR3 sequences, roughly 13% of which appear only once. This specimen consisted of PBMCs, obtained before TCRalphabeta/CD19-depleted stem cell transplant. The receptor set was obtained from a girl aged 2 to 9 with congenital amegakaryocytic thrombocytopenia, due to receive a stem cell transplant.

This clonotype came up a few times. The rearrangement joins TRBV7-9 to TRBJ2-5; D remains unclear. The CDR3 totals 15 residues. The V and J ends lost 2 bases and 1 base respectively, with 11 bases between them. Germline loops: CDR1 SEHNR, CDR2 FQNEAQ (reference sequence). CDR3 DNA sequence: TGTGCCAGCAGCTTATTTCGGGTTTCCCAAGAGACCCAGTACTTC. Translated, it gives CASSLFRVSQETQYF.

In this sample, this clonotype turned up a few times. This sequence joins TRBV2 and TRBJ2-4; 8 bases agree with TRBD1. The CDR3 loop spans 15 amino acids. Germline assignment: CDR1 SNHLY and CDR2 FYNNEI. J gave up 6 bases and V 0 bases, and 4 bases lay outside the gene matches. CDR3 residues: CASSEATGAGNIQYF. The CDR3 bases are TGTGCCAGCAGTGAAGCGACAGGGGCGGGAAACATTCAGTACTTC.

In this sample, this clonotype turned up many times. This chain uses TRBV5-1 with TRBJ1-5, with D unresolved. In germline, CDR1 is SGHRS, CDR2 YFSETQ. The CDR3 totals 14 residues. V was trimmed by 0 bases and J by 5 bases, leaving 9 bases between them. Written as DNA, the CDR3 is TGCGCCAGCAGCTTGGGATTTGGGGATCAGCCCCAGCATTTT. Translating it yields CASSLGFGDQPQHF.

This clonotype was recorded a few times. The chain combines TRBV27 with TRBJ2-7, with unresolved D. V shed 0 bases and J shed 3 bases, with 12 bases lying between them. Germline CDR1 and CDR2: MNHEY and SMNVEV (reference sequence). The CDR3 sequence is 15 residues long. CDR3 sequence: CASSLSLARSYEQYF. The CDR3 coding sequence is TGTGCCAGCAGTTTATCCCTCGCACGTAGCTACGAGCAGTACTTC.

This clonotype has a count of ten or more. The V and J genes are TRBV28 and TRBJ2-7, with D tentatively TRBD1 (6 bases). CDR3 length: 14 residues. The germline CDR1 and CDR2 sequences are MDHEN and SYDVKM. Between the trimmed V and J ends, which lost 3 bases and 6 bases, there was a span of 15 bases. The CDR3: CASSFHRDTREQYF. The CDR3 DNA sequence: TGTGCCAGCAGTTTTCACCGGGACACTCGCGAGCAGTACTTC.

The chain couples TRBV20-1 to TRBJ2-1, with a tentative D call TRBD2 (6 bases). CDR3 size: 16 residues. V was clipped by 3 bases and J by 0 bases, with 15 bases between them. The V gene's germline CDR1 is DFQATT and CDR2 SNEGSKA (reference sequence). CDR3 region: CSARSAGSSSYNEQFF. CDR3 coding DNA: TGCAGTGCTAGGTCAGCGGGCTCTTCCTCCTACAATGAGCAGTTCTTC.

This clonotype was recorded many times. This chain connects TRBV29-1 to TRBJ2-3, with 7 bases aligning to TRBD2. CDR3 length: 14 residues. Per germline, CDR1 SQVTM and CDR2 ANQGSEA. V shed 7 bases and J 3 bases; nucleotides not matched to a gene: 10. The CDR3, as DNA: TGCAGCGCGGGCCCAGCGGGGAGTACAGATACGCAGTATTTT. Translating gives CSAGPAGSTDTQYF.

There are a few counts of this clonotype. V usage is TRBV6-5 and J usage is TRBJ2-1; the D is unclear. Germline V gene data show CDR1 as MNHEY and CDR2 as SVGAGI. V was clipped by 4 bases and J by 9 bases, with 13 bases between them. The CDR3 loop spans 13 amino acids. The chain's CDR3 is CASSLAGRREQFF. As DNA, the CDR3 is TGTGCCAGCAGTTTGGCAGGCCGGCGTGAGCAGTTCTTC.

This clonotype has just a few counts. With a much larger clone just one base away, this may be a read error. The V and J genes are TRBV5-1 and TRBJ2-3; D gene uncertain. Germline V gene lookup returns CDR1 SGHRS and CDR2 YFSETQ. The CDR3 is made up of 12 amino acids. Trimming took 4 bases from V and 5 from J, leaving 8 bases between them. The CDR3 DNA sequence: TGCGCCAGCAGCCACACCCTAGATACGCAGTATTTT. It specifies CASSHTLDTQYF.

This clonotype was picked up a small number of times. The chain employs TRBV30 and TRBJ2-7; a possible D gene is TRBD2 (5 bases). The germline V gene has CDR1 GTSNPN and CDR2 SVGIG (reference sequence). V dropped 0 bases and J dropped 6 bases, with 12 bases sitting between them. The CDR3 sequence is 13 residues long. The CDR3 is CAWSVGSPSEQYF. CDR3 sequence (DNA): TGTGCCTGGAGTGTTGGGAGCCCATCCGAGCAGTACTTC.

This clonotype occurred a few times. The rearrangement links TRBV20-1 to TRBJ2-1; D call uncertain. V lost 7 bases, J lost 2 bases, and 6 bases lay in between. Germline CDR1 reads DFQATT; CDR2 reads SNEGSKA (reference sequence). The CDR3 spans 11 residues. The CDR3 spells CSGAAYNEQFF. As DNA, the CDR3 is TGCAGTGGGGCTGCCTACAATGAGCAGTTCTTC.

J is TRBJ1-4 and V is TRBV20-1; D uncertain. With 5 bases removed from V and 9 bases from J, the gap between germline ends came to 10 bases. The CDR3 has 11 residues. Per germline, CDR1 DFQATT and CDR2 SNEGSKA (reference sequence). CDR3: CSAPQNQKLFF. The CDR3 nucleotides read TGCAGTGCTCCCCAGAATCAAAAACTGTTTTTT.

Note on this clonotype: This clone may be a read error of a much larger clone one base away. J is TRBJ2-7 and V is TRBV6-1, with D possibly TRBD1 on 6 matching bases. Germline V gene sequence: CDR1 MNHNS, CDR2 SASEGT. There are 14 residues in the CDR3. CDR3 protein: CASRRDKISYEQHF. CDR3 sequence (DNA): TGTGCCAGCAGACGGGACAAAATCTCCTACGAGCAGCACTTC.

In its sample, this clonotype was seen a few times. The genes are TRBV7-9 and TRBJ2-1; D gene ambiguous. The germline gives CDR1 SEHNR, CDR2 FQNEAQ (reference sequence). With 0 bases removed from V and 2 bases from J, the gap between germline ends came to 11 bases. The CDR3 runs to 16 residues. The DNA for the CDR3 is TGTGCCAGCAGCTTAGCAGGTATCCCTCCCTACAATGAGCAGTTCTTC. Encoded protein: CASSLAGIPPYNEQFF.

This clonotype has at least ten counts. The chain uses TRBV15 and TRBJ1-1, with D unresolved. The CDR3 has 14 amino acids. V was trimmed by 5 bases and J by 5 bases, leaving 15 bases between them. Germline CDR1 reads LNHNV; CDR2 reads YYDKDF (reference sequence). The DNA for the CDR3 is TGTGCCACCAGCCCGCCGCGGACTACAACTGAAGCTTTCTTT. It codes for CATSPPRTTTEAFF.

V and J are TRBV7-2 and TRBJ2-3, with 7 bases that match TRBD2. CDR1 SGHTA and CDR2 FQGNSA come from the germline V gene. Trimming took 5 bases from V and 0 from J; bases not matched to a gene: 5. This CDR3 comprises 15 residues. CDR3 nucleotide sequence: TGTGCCAGCAGCCGGGACTACCTGAGCACAGATACGCAGTATTTT. Translating it yields CASSRDYLSTDTQYF.

V is TRBV5-1 and J is TRBJ2-1; no reliable D call. The V gene's germline CDR1 is SGHRS and CDR2 YFSETQ. Trimming removed 0 bases from V and 12 bases from J, with 13 bases in between. CDR3 size: 13 residues. The CDR3 region is CASSLDSRKGQFF. The CDR3 region has the DNA TGCGCCAGCAGCTTGGACAGCCGTAAGGGGCAGTTCTTC.

The chain has TRBV3-1 and TRBJ2-1; 8 bases fit TRBD2. The V gene end was trimmed by 0 bases and the J gene end by 9 bases; junction bases not matched to a gene: 10. Germline lookup yields CDR1 LGHDT and CDR2 YNNKEL (reference sequence). The CDR3 contains 16 residues. The CDR3 here is CASSQDDGTSFVEQFF. CDR3 coding DNA: TGTGCCAGCAGCCAAGATGATGGGACTAGTTTCGTTGAGCAGTTCTTC.

V usage is TRBV14 and J usage is TRBJ1-2; no clear D gene. The germline V gene encodes CDR1 SGHDN and CDR2 FVKESK. CDR3 length: 15 amino acids. The V gene lost 3 bases and the J gene lost 7 bases, with 18 bases spanning the gap. CDR3: CASSHVGHQISGYTF. The CDR3 DNA follows: TGTGCCAGCAGCCACGTGGGTCATCAAATTAGTGGCTACACCTTC.

This clonotype turned up a few times. J is TRBJ2-1 and V is TRBV4-1, with TRBD2 matching over 10 bases. Germline V gene sequence: CDR1 MGHRA, CDR2 YSYEKL. The CDR3 has 20 amino acids. After removal of 0 bases from V and 4 bases from J, the junction contained 15 bases not matched to a gene. CDR3 sequence reads: CASSQESPLLLAGRYNEQFF. The CDR3 DNA is TGCGCCAGCAGCCAAGAATCCCCTCTCCTACTAGCGGGACGATACAATGAGCAGTTCTTC.

The sample holds a few counts of this clonotype. This sequence joins TRBV6-1 and TRBJ1-5, with D possibly matching TRBD1 (6 bases). The CDR3 has 16 amino acids. CDR1 and CDR2 from the germline V gene are MNHNS and SASEGT. V lost 6 bases, J lost 2 bases, and 17 bases lay in between. The CDR3 nucleotides are TGTGCCAGCAGATCGGGGGGGGGCGAGGGCAATCAGCCCCAGCATTTT. This encodes CASRSGGGEGNQPQHF.